A selection of T cell receptor beta chains follows, all from one sample in a study of long-term antiretroviral therapy in people with HIV. Measured with immunoSEQ multiplex PCR; TCRdb has only the in-frame clones, and not every one. The table lists roughly 32,000 clones, roughly 85% of them singletons. Specimen: unsorted PBMCs, collected about 3.3 years after starting antiretroviral therapy. These TCRs come from a man younger than 35 with HIV. CDR3s include the opening cysteine and the closing phenylalanine or tryptophan. A D gene is named only where the DNA matches it firmly.

v_call	d_call	j_call	cdr3_nt	cdr3_aa
TRBV29-1	NA	TRBJ2-7	TGCAGCGTTGAACACGGTCGCTACGAGCAGTACTTC	CSVEHGRYEQYF
TRBV25-1	NA	TRBJ1-1	TGTGCCAGCAGTGAATTGGGGTCGGGCACTGAAGCTTTCTTT	CASSELGSGTEAFF
TRBV6-5	NA	TRBJ2-2	TGTGCCAGCACCCCCGGGGAGCTGTTTTTT	CASTPGELFF
TRBV4-3	NA	TRBJ2-1	TGCGCCAGCAGCCAAGATGAGCGAGGAGGGTTTGAGCAGTTCTTC	CASSQDERGGFEQFF
TRBV4-1	TRBD2	TRBJ2-1	TGCGCCAGCAGCCAAGTGGGTAGCGGGACCTACAATGAGCAGTTCTTC	CASSQVGSGTYNEQFF
TRBV7-2	TRBD2	TRBJ2-4	TGTGCCAGCAGCTCCCAGCGGGGACAAAACATTCAGTACTTC	CASSSQRGQNIQYF
TRBV11-2	NA	TRBJ2-7	TGTGCCAGCAGCTTAGCAGGGAAGGCTTACGAGCAGTACTTC	CASSLAGKAYEQYF
TRBV4-3	NA	TRBJ2-7	TGCGCCAGCAGCCAAGGTGAGGATTGGACATTCTCCGAGCAGTACTTC	CASSQGEDWTFSEQYF
TRBV9	TRBD1	TRBJ2-2	TGTGCCAGCAGCGGGGCCGGGACAGGGATCCCCGGGGAGCTGTTTTTT	CASSGAGTGIPGELFF
TRBV28	TRBD1	TRBJ1-1	TGTGCCAGCAGTTTATCCCGGGACAGGGGCCCTGAAGCTTTCTTT	CASSLSRDRGPEAFF
TRBV18	NA	TRBJ1-2	TGTGCCAGCTCACCAAACCGGGCTCCGGAGGGCTACACCTTC	CASSPNRAPEGYTF
TRBV13	TRBD1	TRBJ2-2	TGTGCCAGCAGCTTTGGGGGCTGGGACAGCGATACTCCGAACACCGGGGAGCTGTTTTTT	CASSFGGWDSDTPNTGELFF
TRBV5-1	NA	TRBJ1-1	TGCGCCAGCAGACTTACAGGGTTCACTGAAGCTTTCTTT	CASRLTGFTEAFF
TRBV9	TRBD2	TRBJ2-1	TGTGCCAGCAGCGCCCCTGCGGGGGAGCCTTTTTCATCCTACAATGAGCAGTTCTTC	CASSAPAGEPFSSYNEQFF
TRBV6-1	NA	TRBJ1-1	TGTGCCAGCAAACAGGGCACTGAAGCTTTCTTT	CASKQGTEAFF
TRBV19	NA	TRBJ1-5	TGTGCCAGTAGTGCCCCAGACACCTACCCTAGCAATCAGCCCCAGCATTTT	CASSAPDTYPSNQPQHF
TRBV7-8	NA	TRBJ1-3	TGTGCCAGCAGTCTCTCACCTTTCTCTGGAAACACCATATATTTT	CASSLSPFSGNTIYF
TRBV7-3	NA	TRBJ2-7	TGTGCCAGCAGCCCCGGACAACCGAGCTCCTACGAGCAGTACTTC	CASSPGQPSSYEQYF
TRBV7-2	NA	TRBJ2-7	TGTGCCAGCACCCCGAGGAGTCAGGGGGGCTACGAGCAGTACTTC	CASTPRSQGGYEQYF
TRBV7-3	TRBD1	TRBJ1-1	TGTGCCAGCAGCTTTACAGGGGGCAAGGGTGAAGCTTTCTTT	CASSFTGGKGEAFF